This paragraph covers one TCR beta chain sequence. Its antigen is unknown. Indicated time point: week 47, end of study. The study gave 300 ug of mutant IDH1 20-mer peptide per vaccine dose, with topical imiquimod. Measured with immunoSEQ multiplex PCR; TCRdb has only the in-frame clones, and not every one. The table records about 94,000 clones, approximately 89% of them present only once. Germline CDR1 reads PRHDT; CDR2 reads FYEKMQ (reference sequence). This CDR3 spans 16 amino acids. Trimming cost V 3 bases and J 0 bases, with 12 bases left between them. This specimen comes from a study of a mutant IDH1 vaccine in newly diagnosed glioma. About the study: The initiation of vaccination occurred 4-6 weeks after radiotherapy alone, or with temozolomide cycles. Patients were pretreated with radiotherapy, temozolomide, or both, mostly both.

The rearrangement links TRBV13 to TRBJ1-5; a possible D gene is TRBD1 (6 bases). Source: PBMCs, taken from a glioma patient whose treatment included an IDH1 peptide vaccine. The sequence was obtained from a woman between 45 and 60 years old with glioma. The CDR3 spells CASSLQQGHSNQPQHF. The CDR3 nucleotides read TGTGCCAGCAGCTTGCAACAGGGACATAGCAATCAGCCCCAGCATTTT.